The entry below describes one T cell receptor (beta chain). Its specificity is not known. Germline CDR1 and CDR2: DFQATT and SNEGSKA (reference sequence). The CDR3 has 13 residues. Bulk and single-cell libraries used iRepertoire multiplex PCR with TCR subtype-specific primers. Multiplex PCR targeting V, D and J genes made bulk TCR beta libraries. From its re-call of the multiplex PCR reads, TCRdb lists each CDR3 protein once, without DNA. The sample table sets out some 9,900 distinct CDR3 sequences. The data were obtained in a study of T cells in severe cutaneous drug reactions. Looking at the study overall: Patients in acute or recovery stage gave blister fluids/cells and PBMC. Study-wide findings and caveats: All seven CBZ-SJS/TEN blister samples shared a public TCRbeta CDR3 at mean roughly 14%.

The donors had carbamazepine-induced Stevens-Johnson syndrome or toxic epidermal necrolysis. This receptor was obtained from a human donor with Stevens-Johnson syndrome, a severe cutaneous drug reaction. The sequenced material came from cells from a skin blister. V and J are TRBV20-1 and TRBJ2-7; TCRdb selects TRBD2, and the lack of DNA leaves this call unchecked. CDR3: CSATEGFIYEQYF.